The source of this TCR beta chain is a study of blood T cell repertoires in COVID-19. About the research overall: Acute and convalescent COVID-19 samples came from the United States, Italy and Spain. The cDNA or gDNA used as material had been derived from T cells, B-cell-depleted T cells, or PBMCs.

How the authors handled the data: Amplification of reference gene primers was used by the study to estimate nucleated cell counts. The repertoire was sequenced with immunoSEQ multiplex PCR; TCRdb's copy has only in-frame clones and lacks some. V and J calls and clone size follow that table, whereas D and trimming were derived from the DNA. This sample carries around 300,000 clones, roughly 89% of them seen once, and the ten largest clones take less than 3%. The TCR originated in a woman aged 25 to 39 with active or convalescent COVID-19. The sample taken for sequencing was peripheral blood.

As DNA, the CDR3 is TGCGCCAGCAGCCAAGACTCCCCACAGCGGGGGGACCCAAGGAACATTCAGTACTTC. This gives the protein CASSQDSPQRGDPRNIQYF. The chain links TRBV4-3 to TRBJ2-4, with 9 nucleotides matching TRBD2. V lost 0 bases, J lost 7 bases, and 16 bases stayed unmatched. Germline V gene data show CDR1 as LGHNA and CDR2 as YSLEER. The CDR3 has 19 residues.